There are a few counts of the clone carrying this TCR beta chain. Its matching antigen is unknown. This specimen belongs to a study of T cell repertoires in cytomegalovirus infection. TCRdb passed the reads through MiXCR, listing each CDR3 protein once. The data hold 370,000 or so distinct CDR3 sequences, with just under 35% observed a single time. The CDR3 is 17 amino acids. In germline, CDR1 is MGHRA, CDR2 YSYEKL. V was clipped by 2 bases and J by 1 base, with 18 bases between them. Specimen: cultured PBMCs, collected from culture after CMV antigen stimulation. The chain is built from TRBV4-1 and TRBJ2-7, with D unresolved. The clonotype originates from a human donor in good health (CMV status not recorded). Some clones in this sample may be carry-over from other donors' samples. CDR3 in DNA: TGCGCCAGCAGCCAACTTTTTAGCCAGGCCGCTTCCTACGAGCAGTACTTC. The encoded protein is CASSQLFSQAASYEQYF.